This paragraph covers one T cell receptor beta chain sequence. The length of the CDR3 is 16 residues. The repertoire was sequenced with immunoSEQ multiplex PCR; TCRdb's copy has only in-frame clones and lacks some. Of over 70,000 clones listed, around 79% are singletons. The data were obtained in a study of cytotoxic CD8 clonotypes in ibrutinib-treated CLL. Study summary: In all, approximately ten patients were relapsed/refractory, approximately 14 were treatment-naive and 17 were IGHV unmutated. Responses comprised approximately 24 partial and 2 complete; at median around six years, approximately 15 remained remitted and some 12 progressed. After a median roughly 12 months on treatment (6 to 36), response samples were drawn.

The V gene is TRBV1, the J gene TRBJ2-3; the listed D gene, TRBD2, was not tested against the DNA. TRBV1 corresponds to a pseudogene. The receptor's source is a human donor with chronic lymphocytic leukemia. The specimen comprised PBMCs, sampled after 12 months of ibrutinib treatment. This CDR3 reads CTSSPGLAGHTDTQYF. CDR3 in DNA: TGCACCAGCAGCCCGGGACTAGCGGGACACACAGATACGCAGTATTTT.